Listed below are T cell receptor beta chains from one sample, sequenced in a study of blood T cell repertoires in COVID-19. Sequenced by immunoSEQ multiplex PCR; TCRdb stores in-frame clones only, minus some. The table lists fewer than 110,000 clones, 75% to 90% of them singletons. The sample comprised peripheral blood. Receptors were obtained from a woman in her 70s with active or convalescent COVID-19. The CDR3 runs from the conserved cysteine through the conserved F or W. A D gene is named only where the DNA matches it firmly. Clone size is not always given. Where it is, it says once, few, many or a class for expanded clones.

size,V,D,J,CDR3,DNA
once,TRBV13,TRBD2,TRBJ2-5,CASSSRYSGGSETQYF,TGTGCCAGCAGCTCGCGGTATAGCGGGGGGTCGGAGACCCAGTACTTC
few,TRBV12-3/TRBV12-4,-,TRBJ2-7,CASSFSLYEQYF,TGTGCCAGCAGTTTCTCTTTATACGAGCAGTACTTC
-,TRBV7-2,-,TRBJ2-3,CASSPRIWDTQYF,TGTGCCAGCAGCCCGAGGATATGGGATACGCAGTATTTT
-,TRBV9,TRBD1,TRBJ1-1,CASSVSGSAGTGNTEAFF,TGTGCCAGCAGCGTATCAGGTAGCGCCGGGACAGGGAACACTGAAGCTTTCTTT
-,TRBV7-2,-,TRBJ1-5,CASSSRGGQPQHF,TGTGCCAGCAGCTCACGGGGGGGCCAGCCCCAGCATTTT
once,TRBV15,-,TRBJ2-3,CATSRDLRFTDTQYF,TGTGCCACTAGCAGAGATTTGCGCTTCACAGATACGCAGTATTTT
-,TRBV30,-,TRBJ1-3,CAWNGLTGAGNTIYF,TGTGCCTGGAACGGTCTAACGGGGGCTGGAAACACCATATATTTT
-,TRBV5-6,-,TRBJ1-1,CASSPTGVNTEAFF,TGTGCCAGCAGCCCCACAGGAGTGAACACTGAAGCTTTCTTT
-,TRBV11-3,-,TRBJ1-2,CASSRRNGYGYTF,TGTGCCAGCAGCCGGAGGAACGGCTATGGCTACACCTTC
-,TRBV3-1/TRBV3-2,TRBD2,TRBJ2-7,CASSTSGRPIF,TGTGCCAGCTCTACTAGCGGGAGGCCCATCTTC
-,TRBV14,TRBD1,TRBJ1-1,CASSQDYRTGRDQNTEAFF,TGTGCCAGCAGCCAAGATTATCGGACAGGGCGAGACCAGAACACTGAAGCTTTCTTT
-,TRBV12-3/TRBV12-4,-,TRBJ2-5,CASSSSGGETQYF,TGTGCCAGCAGTTCAAGTGGGGGCGAGACCCAGTACTTC
-,TRBV7-2,-,TRBJ2-3,CASSPRSGTDTQYF,TGTGCCAGCAGCCCCCGGTCAGGGACAGATACGCAGTATTTT
-,TRBV27,TRBD2,TRBJ2-3,CASGLRGGTDTQYF,TGTGCCAGCGGTCTGCGGGGGGGCACGGATACGCAGTATTTT
few,TRBV30,-,TRBJ1-4,CAWSGGVELFF,TGTGCCTGGAGTGGGGGAGTGGAACTGTTTTTT
-,TRBV27,-,TRBJ1-1,CASSFPRGSNTEAFF,TGTGCCAGCAGTTTCCCGAGAGGGTCGAACACTGAAGCTTTCTTT
once,TRBV5-4,-,TRBJ1-4,CASSLKSTENEKLFF,TGTGCCAGCAGCCTAAAGTCCACCGAGAATGAAAAACTGTTTTTT
-,TRBV6-5,TRBD2,TRBJ2-7,CASSYSSLAGAYEQYF,TGTGCCAGCAGTTACTCGAGCCTAGCGGGAGCCTACGAGCAGTACTTC
-,TRBV25-1,-,TRBJ2-1,CASSEGTGSRYNEQFF,TGTGCCAGCAGTGAAGGGACTGGATCCCGGTACAATGAGCAGTTCTTC
-,TRBV5-1,TRBD1,TRBJ1-2,CASSGDSSYGYTF,TGCGCCAGCAGCGGGGACAGTTCCTATGGCTACACCTTC